This is a list of T cell receptor beta chains from one sample in a study of cytomegalovirus exposure and HLA in healthy donors. Only in-frame clones appear in the TCRdb table, and some are missing; sequencing was by immunoSEQ multiplex PCR. The data hold about 110,000 clones, with roughly nine tenths observed a single time. Sequenced input: PBMCs. These receptors came from a woman younger than 35 in good health and CMV-seronegative. Both conserved end residues are part of each CDR3.

CDR3aa: CASSSNDDRALYNSPLHF
v_gene: TRBV11-2
j_gene: TRBJ1-6

CDR3aa: CASSATNTGELFF
v_gene: TRBV25-1
j_gene: TRBJ2-2

CDR3aa: CASSLFGGRLGEQYF
v_gene: TRBV5-4
j_gene: TRBJ2-7

CDR3aa: CASSSFRTGNTDTQYF
v_gene: TRBV28
j_gene: TRBJ2-3

CDR3aa: CASRLAGFWTNNEQFF
v_gene: TRBV6-6
j_gene: TRBJ2-1

CDR3aa: CASSLREAGYTF
v_gene: TRBV5-4
j_gene: TRBJ1-2

CDR3aa: CASSVVAETGELFF
v_gene: TRBV9
j_gene: TRBJ2-2

CDR3aa: CASSDPRQTNYEQYF
v_gene: TRBV6-1
j_gene: TRBJ2-7

CDR3aa: CASSPDYTSGRSYEQYF
v_gene: TRBV11-3
j_gene: TRBJ2-7

CDR3aa: CASSLRGREKLFF
v_gene: TRBV6-1
j_gene: TRBJ1-4

CDR3aa: CASSLGGGPASGNSPLHF
v_gene: TRBV4-3
j_gene: TRBJ1-6

CDR3aa: CASRDTPGHPRVPQYF
v_gene: TRBV28
j_gene: TRBJ2-5

CDR3aa: CASSEGANPYEQYF
v_gene: TRBV2
j_gene: TRBJ2-7

CDR3aa: CASRVSGGRARNEQFF
v_gene: TRBV6-6
j_gene: TRBJ2-1

CDR3aa: CASSDRTGNNSPLHF
v_gene: TRBV6-4
j_gene: TRBJ1-6

CDR3aa: CASSLRLAALYEQYF
v_gene: TRBV4-1
j_gene: TRBJ2-7

CDR3aa: CASRRQGGGYTF
v_gene: TRBV6-1
j_gene: TRBJ1-2

CDR3aa: CASSFFQRGTEAFF
v_gene: TRBV28
j_gene: TRBJ1-1

CDR3aa: CASRGGLFF
v_gene: TRBV27
j_gene: TRBJ1-4

CDR3aa: CASSPLTGDTEAFF
v_gene: TRBV9
j_gene: TRBJ1-1

CDR3aa: CARSSRVGGDTEAFF
v_gene: TRBV5-3
j_gene: TRBJ1-1

CDR3aa: CASSLDRGLDTQYF
v_gene: TRBV27
j_gene: TRBJ2-3

CDR3aa: CASSPGTGSGDTQYF
v_gene: TRBV6-5
j_gene: TRBJ2-3

CDR3aa: CASRGQGRTEQYF
v_gene: TRBV27
j_gene: TRBJ2-7

CDR3aa: CAWSVLGAIFGNTIYF
v_gene: TRBV30
j_gene: TRBJ1-3

CDR3aa: CASSLRLDRPYEQYF
v_gene: TRBV28
j_gene: TRBJ2-7

CDR3aa: CASSYRSGANVLTF
v_gene: TRBV6-6
j_gene: TRBJ2-6

CDR3aa: CASSLSGANYGYTF
v_gene: TRBV7-2
j_gene: TRBJ1-2

CDR3aa: CASSATTGGGEVGYTF
v_gene: TRBV27
j_gene: TRBJ1-2

CDR3aa: CASSLGGQGNTIYF
v_gene: TRBV5-1
j_gene: TRBJ1-3

CDR3aa: CASSFTGGEKLFF
v_gene: TRBV7-3
j_gene: TRBJ1-4

CDR3aa: CASSFTGQYTGELFF
v_gene: TRBV28
j_gene: TRBJ2-2

CDR3aa: CASSYWGGLDTEAFF
v_gene: TRBV6-6
j_gene: TRBJ1-1

CDR3aa: CASSQAGDGYTF
v_gene: TRBV14
j_gene: TRBJ1-2

CDR3aa: CAITENLGTEAFF
v_gene: TRBV10-3
j_gene: TRBJ1-1

CDR3aa: CASSLGRVRDTEAFF
v_gene: TRBV11-2
j_gene: TRBJ1-1

CDR3aa: CASRPSTGSGEAFF
v_gene: TRBV27
j_gene: TRBJ1-1

CDR3aa: CATSNLRDSEAFF
v_gene: TRBV15
j_gene: TRBJ1-1

CDR3aa: CASSLVRRAGGGKDTQYF
v_gene: TRBV7-2
j_gene: TRBJ2-3

CDR3aa: CASSQDPPAGDYEQYF
v_gene: TRBV4-2
j_gene: TRBJ2-7

CDR3aa: CASRSTGGSGNQPQHF
v_gene: TRBV4-1
j_gene: TRBJ1-5

CDR3aa: CASSPLAGGPSYNEQFF
v_gene: TRBV7-8
j_gene: TRBJ2-1

CDR3aa: CASSFRGRETQYF
v_gene: TRBV5-4
j_gene: TRBJ2-5

CDR3aa: CASSEWDSVVEQYF
v_gene: TRBV2
j_gene: TRBJ2-7

CDR3aa: CASTGSSSYEQYF
v_gene: TRBV6-5
j_gene: TRBJ2-7

CDR3aa: CASSRDPGTENTGELFF
v_gene: TRBV4-1
j_gene: TRBJ2-2

CDR3aa: CASSLAGYSGTEAFF
v_gene: TRBV5-1
j_gene: TRBJ1-1

CDR3aa: CASSLRDREGQPQHF
v_gene: TRBV28
j_gene: TRBJ1-5